These 15 T cell receptor beta chains were sequenced from one sample in a study of blood T cell repertoires in COVID-19. Sequenced by immunoSEQ multiplex PCR; TCRdb stores in-frame clones only, minus some. The data contain fewer than 200,000 clones, over 80% of them singletons. Sequencing was done on a sample of peripheral blood. These receptors originate from a woman aged 80 or over with COVID-19, enrolled during active disease.

V is TRBV9 and J is TRBJ1-1; D remains ambiguous. The V gene's germline CDR1 is SGDLS and CDR2 YYNGEE. The CDR3 has 15 amino acids. Trimming pared 2 bases from V and 1 base from J, leaving 12 bases between. CDR3 nucleotides: TGTGCCAGCAGCGTCGCACCCGGGAGGAACACTGAAGCTTTCTTT. The encoded protein is CASSVAPGRNTEAFF.

This chain links TRBV6-5 with TRBJ1-1, with no clear D. V was trimmed by 6 bases and J by 0 bases, leaving 8 bases between them. The CDR3 is 13 amino acids. Germline V gives CDR1 MNHEY, CDR2 SVGAGI. This chain's CDR3 is CASRPSLNTEAFF. For the CDR3, the DNA is TGTGCCAGCAGGCCGAGCTTGAACACTGAAGCTTTCTTT.

The chain uses TRBV28 and TRBJ1-1; 8 bases align to TRBD1. Unmatched junction bases numbered 7, after V lost 4 bases and J lost 6 bases. The CDR3 consists of 14 residues. The germline gives CDR1 MDHEN, CDR2 SYDVKM. CDR3 loop: CASSSGQGLAEAFF. The CDR3 DNA follows: TGTGCCAGCAGTTCCGGACAGGGCCTAGCTGAAGCTTTCTTT.

The chain has TRBV28 and TRBJ1-1, with 7 bases identical to TRBD1. The J segment lost 5 bases and the V segment lost 5 bases, leaving 14 bases of the junction unmatched. Germline values: CDR1 MDHEN, CDR2 SYDVKM. The CDR3 has 16 residues. The CDR3 sequence is CASSPWTGRIDTEAFF. In nucleotides, the CDR3 is TGTGCCAGCAGTCCCTGGACAGGAAGGATAGATACTGAAGCTTTCTTT.

The chain carries TRBV4-1 and TRBJ1-2; 11 bases match TRBD1. The V segment lost 1 base and the J segment 8 bases; nucleotides outside the gene matches: 6. Looked up from germline, CDR1 is MGHRA and CDR2 is YSYEKL. CDR3 size: 15 residues. In DNA form, the CDR3 reads TGCGCCAGCAGCCAAGGGGGGACAGGGGGTTACGGCTACACCTTC. Protein product: CASSQGGTGGYGYTF.

The J gene is TRBJ1-5, the V gene TRBV28; D may be TRBD1 (6 bases). With 5 bases removed from V and 4 bases from J, the gap between germline ends came to 9 bases. CDR3 length: 13 amino acids. Germline V gene data show CDR1 as MDHEN and CDR2 as SYDVKM. The CDR3 reads CASSQQGNQPQHF. CDR3 coding DNA: TGTGCCAGCAGTCAGCAGGGGAATCAGCCCCAGCATTTT.

The V gene is TRBV28, the J gene TRBJ1-1; D not resolved. CDR1 is MDHEN and CDR2 is SYDVKM in the germline V gene. This CDR3 has 12 residues. Between the trimmed V and J ends, which lost 6 bases and 8 bases, there was a span of 13 bases. The CDR3 DNA is TGTGCCAGCAGGACCCCGACTGCGGAAGCTTTCTTT. Translation: CASRTPTAEAFF.

The genes are TRBV19 and TRBJ2-1; 7 bases are shared with TRBD2. Germline-derived CDR1 and CDR2 are LNHDA and SQIVND (reference sequence). Germline trimming cut 8 bases from V and 7 bases from J; bases unmatched to any gene: 2. This CDR3 region has 11 residues. The CDR3 spells CASHSGNEQFF. The CDR3 DNA is TGTGCCAGTCATAGCGGGAATGAGCAGTTCTTC.

The chain employs TRBV6-5 and TRBJ1-2, with 7 bases matching TRBD1. Looked up from germline, CDR1 is MNHEY and CDR2 is SVGAGI. This CDR3 comprises 12 residues. J gave up 8 bases and V 4 bases, and 4 bases lay outside the gene matches. Here the CDR3 reads CASSSYRGGYTF. The CDR3 DNA reads TGTGCCAGCAGTTCCTACAGGGGCGGCTACACCTTC.

This clone was seen more than once but under ten times. This rearrangement joins TRBV7-9 to TRBJ2-1; D perhaps matches TRBD1 (6 bases). V shed 5 bases and J shed 5 bases, with 16 bases lying between them. Germline V CDR1 and CDR2: SEHNR, FQNEAQ (reference sequence). The CDR3 consists of 15 residues. The CDR3: CASSPMDSWDNEQFF. CDR3 coding DNA: TGTGCCAGCAGCCCCATGGACAGTTGGGACAATGAGCAGTTCTTC. The full variable domain, with the rest looked up from reference TRBV7-9 and TRBJ2-1, is DTGVSQNPRHKITKRGQNVTFRCDPISEHNRLYWYRQTLGQGPEFLTYFQNEAQLEKSRLLSDRFSAERPKGSFSTLEIQRTEQGDSAMYLCASSPMDSWDNEQFFGPGTRLTVL.

Concerning this clone itself: The junction shows a germline mismatch at one end, possibly a read error. V is TRBV7-9 and J is TRBJ1-1; 9 nucleotides line up with TRBD1. The germline V gene has CDR1 SEHNR and CDR2 FQNEAQ (reference sequence). This CDR3 region has 15 residues. The CDR3, as DNA: TGTGCCAGCGGCTTCTCCGGGACAGGGAGCGCTGAAGCTTTCTTT. It encodes CASGFSGTGSAEAFF.

This chain connects TRBV6-1 to TRBJ1-4; perhaps TRBD1 as D (6 bases). The CDR3 loop spans 15 amino acids. Germline loops: CDR1 MNHNS, CDR2 SASEGT. Trimming stripped 0 bases from V and 5 bases from J, with 10 bases between. The CDR3 sequence is CASSEAQGRNEKLFF. CDR3 DNA sequence: TGTGCCAGCAGTGAAGCACAGGGACGGAATGAAAAACTGTTTTTT.

This chain uses TRBV11-2 with TRBJ2-7; TRBD2 matches 9 bases. The trim removed 5 bases at V and 4 bases at J, leaving 9 bases unmatched. This CDR3 spans 15 amino acids. Germline V gene data show CDR1 as SGHAT and CDR2 as FQNNGV. The CDR3 loop reads CASSPFLAGYYEQYF. In DNA, the CDR3 is TGTGCCAGCAGCCCCTTCCTAGCGGGGTATTACGAGCAGTACTTC. Using reference TRBV11-2 and TRBJ2-7 for the parts outside the CDR3, the full variable domain is EAGVAQSPRYKIIEKRQSVAFWCNPISGHATLYWYQQILGQGPKLLIQFQNNGVVDDSQLPKDRFSAERLKGVDSTLKIQPAKLEDSAVYLCASSPFLAGYYEQYFGPGTRLTVT.

This chain uses TRBV29-1 with TRBJ1-3; possibly TRBD1 for D (5 bases). The CDR3 runs to 11 residues. Trimming removed 7 bases at V and 3 bases at J, with 7 bases between. Germline CDR1 is SQVTM and CDR2 is ANQGSEA. CDR3 sequence: CSARVGNTIYF. The CDR3 bases are TGCAGCGCCAGGGTTGGAAACACCATATATTTT.

This chain uses TRBV7-9 with TRBJ2-3; 8 bases match TRBD1. The CDR3 loop spans 18 amino acids. Trimming took 4 bases from V and 0 from J; bases not matched to a gene: 12. Germline V gives CDR1 SEHNR, CDR2 FQNEAQ (reference sequence). Here the CDR3 DNA reads TGTGCCAGCAGCTCCGGACAGGGCGGGATTACTAGCACAGATACGCAGTATTTT. Translation gives CASSSGQGGITSTDTQYF.